These 3 T cell receptor beta chains were sequenced from one sample in a study of T cell responses to AZD1222 COVID-19 vaccine. Sequencing used immunoSEQ multiplex PCR; TCRdb keeps in-frame clones, though not all of them. The sample holds some 96,000 clones, approximately 90% seen once. Sequences were derived from peripheral blood, sampled on day 0 of AZD1222 vaccination. These receptors all come from an adult in good health.

The chain joins TRBV2 to TRBJ2-2, with D possibly TRBD1 on 5 matching bases. Trimming pared 2 bases from V and 2 bases from J, leaving 9 bases between. The CDR3 contains 15 residues. CDR1 SNHLY and CDR2 FYNNEI come from the germline V gene. The CDR3 DNA sequence: TGTGCCAGCAGTGAACAGGGTCCCAACACCGGGGAGCTGTTTTTT. Its translation: CASSEQGPNTGELFF.

The chain uses TRBV5-6 and TRBJ2-2; D gene unclear. Germline V gene lookup returns CDR1 SGHDT and CDR2 YYEEEE. V shed 1 base and J shed 0 bases, with 4 bases lying between them. This CDR3 region has 14 residues. The CDR3 sequence: CASSLRANTGELFF. DNA for the CDR3: TGTGCCAGCAGCTTGAGGGCGAACACCGGGGAGCTGTTTTTT.

The chain has TRBV5-1 and TRBJ2-5, with 15 positions matching TRBD2. With 4 bases clipped from V and 4 bases from J, the junction kept 5 bases outside the gene matches. This CDR3 comprises 16 residues. Germline assignment: CDR1 SGHRS and CDR2 YFSETQ. CDR3 region: CASSKTGLAGGETQYF. For the CDR3, the DNA is TGCGCCAGCAGCAAGACGGGACTAGCGGGAGGAGAGACCCAGTACTTC.